The 15 T cell receptor beta chains listed next were all sequenced from one sample in a study of blood T cells in healthy people across ages. Through a sample-barcoded 5' primer and a J-beta primer mix, a second PCR was run for roughly 6 to 11 cycles. Using its own MiXCR run on the 5' RACE reads, TCRdb lists one record per CDR3 protein. The sample has hundreds of thousands of distinct CDR3 sequences; more than 25% are singletons. The sequenced sample was blood. These receptors came from a woman of 80 years or more in good health.

The chain recombines TRBV5-6 with TRBJ1-1, with TRBD1 matching over 8 bases. Unmatched junction bases numbered 8, after V lost 2 bases and J lost 2 bases. The CDR3 length is 16 residues. Germline V gene sequence: CDR1 SGHDT, CDR2 YYEEEE. For the CDR3, the DNA is TGTGCCAGCAGCTTCCCTCAGGGGGCGAGCAACACTGAAGCTTTCTTT. Residues: CASSFPQGASNTEAFF.

The chain couples TRBV3-1 to TRBJ1-1; unclear D gene. Germline V CDR1 and CDR2: LGHDT, YNNKEL (reference sequence). Trimming removed 1 base at V and 8 bases at J, with 11 bases between. This CDR3 region has 13 residues. CDR3 nucleotides: TGTGCCAGCAGCCAAGGGGCGCCGGGGGAAGCTTTCTTT. The encoded protein is CASSQGAPGEAFF.

In regard to this clonotype: This may be a read error: a much more frequent sequence differs by one nucleotide. The V and J genes are TRBV7-9 and TRBJ2-3; 9 bases map to TRBD1. This CDR3 is 15 amino acids long. CDR1 is SEHNR, CDR2 FQNEAQ, per germline (reference sequence). V lost 2 bases, J lost 5 bases, and 5 bases stayed unmatched. As DNA, the CDR3 is TGTGCCAGCAGCTTAACCGGGACAGGGAGAGATACGCAGTATTTT. Encoded protein: CASSLTGTGRDTQYF.

V usage is TRBV11-2 and J usage is TRBJ2-1, with TRBD1 matching 11 bases. The CDR3 spans 17 residues. Trimming cost V 5 bases and J 0 bases; bases outside gene matches: 6. Germline CDR1 and CDR2: SGHAT and FQNNGV. CDR3 amino acids: CASSRPGTGGSYNEQFF. In nucleotides, the CDR3 is TGTGCCAGCAGCCGACCCGGGACAGGGGGCTCCTACAATGAGCAGTTCTTC. The whole variable domain, remainder taken from reference TRBV11-2 and TRBJ2-1, is EAGVAQSPRYKIIEKRQSVAFWCNPISGHATLYWYQQILGQGPKLLIQFQNNGVVDDSQLPKDRFSAERLKGVDSTLKIQPAKLEDSAVYLCASSRPGTGGSYNEQFFGPGTRLTVL.

This clonotype was detected only a few times. The CDR3 nucleotides are TGTGCCTGGAGTGTAACGGGTAAAAATGGCTACACCTTC. Translating gives CAWSVTGKNGYTF. This chain uses TRBV30 with TRBJ1-2; D unclear. From germline, CDR1 is GTSNPN and CDR2 SVGIG (reference sequence). The CDR3 loop spans 13 amino acids. Trimming stripped 0 bases from V and 6 bases from J, with 11 bases between.

There are a few counts of this clonotype. This chain links TRBV19 with TRBJ1-4; 8 bases agree with TRBD1. Germline assignment: CDR1 LNHDA and CDR2 SQIVND (reference sequence). The V gene end was trimmed by 2 bases and the J gene end by 3 bases; junction bases not matched to a gene: 8. The CDR3 has 17 amino acids. The CDR3: CASSISSRGLANEKLFF. DNA for the CDR3: TGTGCCAGTAGTATATCGTCCAGGGGGCTCGCTAATGAAAAACTGTTTTTT. The variable domain in full, with the rest retrieved from reference TRBV19 and TRBJ1-4, is DGGITQSPKYLFRKEGQNVTLSCEQNLNHDAMYWYRQDPGQGLRLIYYSQIVNDFQKGDIAEGYSVSREKKESFPLTVTSAQKNPTAFYLCASSISSRGLANEKLFFGSGTQLSVL.

This clonotype was recorded at least ten times. This chain links TRBV6-4 with TRBJ2-3; a weak D match, TRBD1 (5 bases). The CDR3 has 14 residues. Per germline, CDR1 MRHNA and CDR2 SNTAGT. V was cut by 4 bases and J by 1 base, with 9 bases left in between. DNA for the CDR3: TGTGCCAGCAGTGGACAGTCAGGCACAGATACGCAGTATTTT. Translation: CASSGQSGTDTQYF.

This clonotype was seen at least ten times. V usage is TRBV7-9 and J usage is TRBJ2-7; 7 bases are shared with TRBD2. The CDR3 extends over 15 amino acids. Per the germline V gene, CDR1 is SEHNR and CDR2 is FQNEAQ (reference sequence). V lost 5 bases and J lost 2; bases outside the gene matches: 9. CDR3 protein: CASSPLTSVPYEQYF. CDR3 nucleotides: TGTGCCAGCAGCCCTTTAACTAGCGTCCCCTACGAGCAGTACTTC.

This chain joins TRBV7-3 and TRBJ1-2; the match to TRBD1 covers 7 bases. Trimming cost V 5 bases and J 6 bases; bases outside gene matches: 12. The germline V gene encodes CDR1 SGHTA and CDR2 FQGTGA. This CDR3 spans 15 amino acids. The CDR3 is CASSQGGTGLDGYTF. CDR3 DNA: TGTGCCAGCAGCCAGGGGGGCACAGGACTAGATGGCTACACCTTC.

This clonotype was counted only a few times. The CDR3 loop is CASLPDRATFTDTQYF. The CDR3 region has the DNA TGTGCCAGTCTCCCGGACAGGGCTACCTTCACAGATACGCAGTATTTT. The J gene is TRBJ2-3, the V gene TRBV6-2 or TRBV6-3; 8 nucleotides match TRBD1. This CDR3 is built from 16 residues. Germline-derived CDR1 and CDR2 are MNHEY and SVGEGT. The junction had 13 bases not matched to a gene; V was cut back by 9 bases and J by 2 bases.

This clonotype was seen more than once but under ten times. V is TRBV27 and J is TRBJ1-5, with unresolved D. Trimming stripped 5 bases from V and 7 bases from J, with 15 bases between. CDR1 and CDR2 (germline): MNHEY, SMNVEV (reference sequence). This CDR3 is 14 amino acids long. The CDR3 loop is CASSPMKGSQPQHF. The DNA of the CDR3 is TGTGCCAGCAGTCCTATGAAGGGAAGCCAGCCCCAGCATTTT.

In its sample, this clonotype was seen once. One junction end does not reproduce the germline sequence, and a read error may be involved. The rearrangement joins TRBV3-1 to TRBJ1-4, with TRBD1 as a possible D gene (6 bases). This CDR3 is built from 13 residues. CDR1 and CDR2 from the germline V gene are LGHDT and YNNKEL (reference sequence). The CDR3: CASSQNRAEKRFF. CDR3 bases: TGTGCCAGCAGCCAGAACAGGGCTGAAAAACGGTTTTTT.

The chain uses TRBV4-1 and TRBJ1-5; D gene ambiguous. This CDR3 is 15 amino acids long. V was pared by 2 bases and J by 3 bases, with 11 bases between. The germline gives CDR1 MGHRA, CDR2 YSYEKL. CDR3 nucleotides: TGCGCCAGCAGCCAACGGGCGGGAACCAATCAGCCCCAGCATTTT. Its translation: CASSQRAGTNQPQHF.

This chain uses TRBV7-2 with TRBJ2-4, with D hard to call. Deletions cut 0 bases from V and 1 base from J, with 10 bases between. The CDR3 sequence is 16 residues long. Germline V gene lookup returns CDR1 SGHTA and CDR2 FQGNSA. The CDR3 sequence is CASSLAARSAKNIQYF. For the CDR3, the DNA is TGTGCCAGCAGCTTAGCAGCGAGGTCCGCCAAAAACATTCAGTACTTC.

As for this clonotype: A read error is possible here, since a much larger clone lies one base away. The genes are TRBV21-1 and TRBJ2-7. TRBV21-1 is a pseudogene. CDR3 size: 11 residues. The CDR3 coding sequence is TGTGCCAGCAGCACCAACTACGAGCGGTACTTC. Translation: CASSTNYERYF.